This TCR beta chain was recorded in a study of post-analysis software for immune sequencing data (dated by TCRdb to between 2015 and 2016). Describing the broader study: The recorded disease courses included relapsing-remitting, secondary progressive and progressive-relapsing multiple sclerosis, and some patients had no subtype annotation. The patient repertoires were set against about 12 previously published healthy control repertoires from donors whose ages ranged from roughly 6 to 26 years. A subset of samples was prepared in parallel using single-end sample barcoding, then pooled and co-amplified after Illumina adapter ligation. The paper as a whole reports these results and caveats: Multiple sclerosis patients had significantly lower normalized Chao1 diversity than controls, a result that suggests substantial peripheral T-cell clonal expansion. When samples were clustered directly using the F measure, samples prepared in the same batch co-clustered strongly, which prompted a batch-effect correction. The multiple sclerosis patient group was slightly younger than the control group.

Receptor amplification or capture employed PCR. For sequencing, an Illumina HiSeq 2500 was employed. To reduce PCR and sequencing biases, unique molecular identifiers were built into the TCR beta cDNA libraries. Every 1 to 10 million input T cells yielded 500,000 or so cDNA molecules, meaning each molecule approximated one T cell. The patient libraries were prepared and sequenced with the same protocol used for the earlier healthy control dataset. Within a given batch, samples were prepared together, multiplexed and sequenced on the same HiSeq lane. The published analysis was carried out like this. Raw barcoded reads were processed with MIGEC, and single-read molecular identifier groups were discarded before consensus assembly and CDR3 extraction. VDJtools was used for post-analysis of the clonotype tables, and diversity was normalized by down-sampling every dataset to the size of the smallest sample. To correct batch-related cross-sample contamination, repertoire overlap clustering matched CDR3 amino acid sequences but not nucleotide sequences. TCRdb passed the public sequencing reads through fastp at Q25 and MiXCR, retaining productive beta sequences. A single entry per CDR3 protein holds the most common genes and DNA from its merged rows. The V and J calls and clone size are TCRdb's, not the authors'. The sample contains around 710,000 distinct CDR3 sequences, under 60% of them found a single time. The ten biggest clones cover roughly 4.4% of the sample.

To demonstrate the VDJtools post-analysis software, the study profiled TCR beta repertoires from the peripheral blood of about 13 young patients with multiple sclerosis. The patients with multiple sclerosis were children and adolescents between 6 and 15 years of age. Remarks on this clonotype: Its antigen remains undetermined. No clone much larger than this one lies a single base away; base qualities are absent.

This TCR came from a girl aged 5-17 years with multiple sclerosis. The specimen was blood.

The CDR3 here reads CASSQDQLSGAQFF. The DNA is TGTGCCAGCAGCCAAGACCAACTAAGCGGGGCGCAGTTCTTC. In this chain, TRBV4-2 is recombined with TRBJ2-1, with 7 middle bases fitting TRBD2. The cysteine opens and the phenylalanine closes a CDR3 of 14 amino acids. The sequence is cut down to CDR3 DNA, 42 bases in frame from base 1. The CDR1 and CDR2 encoded by the germline V gene are LGHNA and YNFKEQ. Trimming leaves V shorter by 0 bases and J shorter by 12 bases, with the junction holding 8 bases beyond the gene matches.